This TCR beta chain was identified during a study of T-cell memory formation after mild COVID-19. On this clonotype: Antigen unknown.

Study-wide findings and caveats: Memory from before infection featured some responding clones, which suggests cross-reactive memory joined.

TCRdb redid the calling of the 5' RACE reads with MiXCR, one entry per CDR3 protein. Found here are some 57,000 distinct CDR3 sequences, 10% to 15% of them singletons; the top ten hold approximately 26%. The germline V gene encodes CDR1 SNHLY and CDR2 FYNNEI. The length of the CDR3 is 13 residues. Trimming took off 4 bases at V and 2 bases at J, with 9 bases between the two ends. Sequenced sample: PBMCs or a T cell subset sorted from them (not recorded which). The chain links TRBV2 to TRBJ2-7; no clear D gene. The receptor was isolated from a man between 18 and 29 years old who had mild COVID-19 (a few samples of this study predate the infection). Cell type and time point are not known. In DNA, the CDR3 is TGTGCCAGCAGTGTAAGGGCTACCTACGAGCAGTACTTC. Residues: CASSVRATYEQYF.